This is a list of T cell receptor beta chains from one sample in a study of blood T cell repertoires in COVID-19. The method was immunoSEQ multiplex PCR; TCRdb's version includes in-frame clones alone and lacks a portion of them. In the table there are roughly 240,000 clones, 88% of which are singletons. The sequencing sample was made of PBMCs or T cells enriched from blood (not recorded which). These receptor sequences come from a woman aged 40 to 50 with acute COVID-19. Both conserved end residues are part of each CDR3. D genes are given only for firm matches. Clone size, where shown, is once, few, many, or a class for clones that have expanded.

cdr3_length j_call v_call clone_size d_call cdr3_nt cdr3_aa
14 TRBJ2-3 TRBV7-2 . . TGTGCCAGCAGCTTAGGGCTGAGCACAGATACGCAGTATTTT CASSLGLSTDTQYF
12 TRBJ1-2 TRBV7-2 once . TGTGCCAGCAGCTTGACGGGCTATGGCTACACCTTC CASSLTGYGYTF
13 TRBJ1-2 TRBV19 . . TGTGCCAGTAGTATAGATGCGGATTTTGGCTACACCTTC CASSIDADFGYTF
14 TRBJ2-1 TRBV5-4 . . TGTGCCAGCAGCATGAAGGGAGGATACAATGAGCAGTTCTTC CASSMKGGYNEQFF
14 TRBJ2-1 TRBV25-1 . TRBD2 TGTGCCAGCAACCTAGCGGGGGGAGACAATGAGCAGTTCTTC CASNLAGGDNEQFF
17 TRBJ1-5 TRBV11-3 . TRBD1 TGTGCCAGCAGCCTCACGACAGGGAAGAAGGTGAGTCAGCCCCAGCATTTT CASSLTTGKKVSQPQHF
15 TRBJ1-1 TRBV19 . TRBD1 TGTGCCAGTAGTGGAAAGACAGGGCTGAACACTGAAGCTTTCTTT CASSGKTGLNTEAFF
12 TRBJ1-1 TRBV19 . TRBD1 TGTGCCAGTATTGGGGACAGCCGTGAAGCTTTCTTT CASIGDSREAFF
11 TRBJ2-5 TRBV2 few . TGTGCCAGCAGTCTCCAAGAGACCCAGTACTTC CASSLQETQYF
15 TRBJ2-2 TRBV19 . . TGTGCCAGTAGTATAACCAGGATGAACACCGGGGAGCTGTTTTTT CASSITRMNTGELFF
15 TRBJ2-7 TRBV4-2 . TRBD2 TGTGCCAGCAGCCAAGATGCGGGGGGGCCGTACGAGCAGTACTTC CASSQDAGGPYEQYF
17 TRBJ2-7 TRBV7-2 . . TGTGCCAGCAGCTTAGAGGCGGGCGGGTTGGGGACTGGCGAGCAGTACTTC CASSLEAGGLGTGEQYF
13 TRBJ1-5 TRBV18 . . TGTGCCAGCTCACCAACCGAGGCACCACGCCAGCATTTT CASSPTEAPRQHF
13 TRBJ1-5 TRBV29-1 . . TGCAGCGTCCAGGTGTGGGGGGAGCAGCCCCAGCATTTT CSVQVWGEQPQHF
17 TRBJ2-3 TRBV9 . TRBD2 TGTGCCAGCAGCGCCCGAGACAGCGGGGGGAGCACAGATACGCAGTATTTT CASSARDSGGSTDTQYF
12 TRBJ1-5 TRBV19 . . TGTGCCAGTAGAGGACAGTCCCAGCCCCAGCATTTT CASRGQSQPQHF
15 TRBJ1-6 TRBV4-1 . . TGCGCCAGCAGCCAAGGGAGCTCCTATAATTCACCCCTCCACTTT CASSQGSSYNSPLHF
15 TRBJ1-6 TRBV9 . . TGTGCCAGCACAGGGGAGAGCTCCTATAATTCACCCCTCCACTTT CASTGESSYNSPLHF
14 TRBJ2-7 TRBV3-1/TRBV3-2 . . TGTGCCAGCAGCCAAGGGGACTTCGCCTACGAGCAGTACTTC CASSQGDFAYEQYF
18 TRBJ1-2 TRBV25-1 . TRBD1 TGTGCCAGCGTAACCCTACCTGGACAGGGGTCTTTTCACTATGGCTACACCTTC CASVTLPGQGSFHYGYTF
12 TRBJ2-1 TRBV19 . TRBD1 TGTGCCAGTAGGACAGGGTACAATGAGCAGTTCTTC CASRTGYNEQFF
14 TRBJ2-2 TRBV6-5 . TRBD2 TGTGCCAGCCTATCAGCGGGAGGACACCGGGAGCTGTTTTTT CASLSAGGHRELFF
16 TRBJ2-1 TRBV30 . TRBD2 TGTGCCTGGAGTCTGGCTAGCGGGGGGCAGCTGAATGAGCAGTTCTTC CAWSLASGGQLNEQFF
14 TRBJ2-7 TRBV6-2/TRBV6-3 . TRBD2 TGTGCCAGCAGTAAGACTAGCGGGGGGGGCGAGCAGTACTTC CASSKTSGGGEQYF
20 TRBJ1-3 TRBV18 . TRBD1 TGTGCCAGCTCACCTCTATTTACATCGTCGACAGGGTTTCATGGAAACACCATATATTTT CASSPLFTSSTGFHGNTIYF
16 TRBJ2-2 TRBV19 . TRBD2 TGTGCCAGTAGTATCGCTAGCGGGACGAACACCGGGGAGCTGTTTTTT CASSIASGTNTGELFF
14 TRBJ2-1 TRBV9 . . TGTGCCAGCAGCGTAGCTCGGGTAAGCGATGAGCAGTTCTTC CASSVARVSDEQFF
14 TRBJ1-1 TRBV5-6 . TRBD1 TGTGCCAGCAGATTGGGACAGGCTGGGACTGAAGCTTTCTTT CASRLGQAGTEAFF
14 TRBJ1-4 TRBV30 . . TGTGCCCTCGCCGCCGGGGGGTCTAATGAAAAACTGTTTTTT CALAAGGSNEKLFF
18 TRBJ2-7 TRBV9 . . TGTGCCAGCAGCGTAGGCCTGATGGGGCGGGGCGATAAATACGAGCAGTACTTC CASSVGLMGRGDKYEQYF
14 TRBJ1-2 TRBV24-1 . TRBD1 TGTGCCACCAGTGAGGCCGGGACAGGGGTAGGCTACACCTTC CATSEAGTGVGYTF
14 TRBJ2-7 TRBV3-1/TRBV3-2 . TRBD2 TGTGCCAGCAGCCAAGCGGGGGGGGAATACGAGCAGTACTTC CASSQAGGEYEQYF
16 TRBJ2-3 TRBV9 . TRBD2 TGTGCCAGCAGCGACCCAAGCGGGGGGGGAACAGATACGCAGTATTTT CASSDPSGGGTDTQYF
13 TRBJ1-2 TRBV5-1 . TRBD1 TGCGCCAGCAGCTTGGCACAGGGGTATGGCTACACCTTC CASSLAQGYGYTF
16 TRBJ2-3 TRBV4-3 once TRBD2 TGCGCCAGCAGCCAAGAGACTAGCGGGATCACAGATACGCAGTATTTT CASSQETSGITDTQYF
13 TRBJ2-3 TRBV29-1 . TRBD2 TGCAGCGTTAAGACTAGCGGGGTGGATACGCAGTATTTT CSVKTSGVDTQYF
16 TRBJ2-3 TRBV24-1 . TRBD2 TGTGCCACCAGTGAACGGACTAGCGGGGTTACAGATACGCAGTATTTT CATSERTSGVTDTQYF
12 TRBJ2-1 TRBV7-8 . . TGTGCCAGCAGCCCGCCTAGCAATGAGCAGTTCTTC CASSPPSNEQFF
18 TRBJ2-1 TRBV30 . TRBD2 TGTGCCTGGAGTTCAATGAGACTAGCGGGACCTTTTTACAATGAGCAGTTCTTC CAWSSMRLAGPFYNEQFF
16 TRBJ2-1 TRBV27 . TRBD1 TGTGCCAGCAGTTTAAATCAGGGGGCCGCCTACAATGAGCAGTTCTTC CASSLNQGAAYNEQFF
12 TRBJ2-5 TRBV6-5 . . TGTGCCAGGTCAACTAGTCGGGAGACCCAGTACTTC CARSTSRETQYF
14 TRBJ2-7 TRBV5-1 . TRBD1 TGCGCCAGCAGCTTGGGCGACAGGGCCGACGAGCAGTACTTC CASSLGDRADEQYF
13 TRBJ2-7 TRBV20-1 few TRBD2 TGCAGTGCTAGTGGGGAGGGGCTAGACGAGCAGTACTTC CSASGEGLDEQYF
15 TRBJ1-4 TRBV9 . . TGTGCCAGCAGCGTAGATGAGGGGGTCTATGAAAAACTGTTTTTT CASSVDEGVYEKLFF
14 TRBJ1-5 TRBV19 . TRBD1 TGTGCCAGTAGTACAGGGGGTAGAGGTCAGCCCCAGCATTTT CASSTGGRGQPQHF
15 TRBJ1-2 TRBV19 . . TGTGCCAGTAGTATGCGGCCGGTAACAGGGTATGGCTACACCTTC CASSMRPVTGYGYTF
15 TRBJ2-1 TRBV5-1 . . TGCGCCAGCTATCGGGATTTCAGCTCCTACAATGAGCAGTTCTTC CASYRDFSSYNEQFF
16 TRBJ2-2 TRBV7-9 . . TGTGCCAGCATCTACCAGGGGGCGCGGGAGTCCGGGGAGCTGTTTTTT CASIYQGARESGELFF
13 TRBJ1-2 TRBV4-1 . . TGCGCCAGCAGCCAGAAATGGGCCTATGGCTACACCTTC CASSQKWAYGYTF
10 TRBJ1-3 TRBV30 . . TGTGCCTGGCCCGGTTGCACCATATATTTT CAWPGCTIYF
16 TRBJ2-5 TRBV11-2 . TRBD2 TGTGCCAGCAGCTTAGAAGGCGGGAGAGCGGCAGAGACCCAGTACTTC CASSLEGGRAAETQYF